This T cell receptor (beta chain) was captured by sequencing in a study of T cells in Graves' hyperthyroidism and ophthalmopathy. Using RNA transcripts as the source, TCR beta CDR3 regions were amplified. Carried out on the TCR CDR3, a first-round RT-PCR used the HTBI primer set. TCRdb used MiXCR to reprocess the multiplex PCR reads, holding one entry per CDR3 protein. The sample consists of a few hundred thousand distinct CDR3 sequences, approximately 13% of them appearing once. This clonotype was seen many times. CDR1 and CDR2 (germline): LNHDA, SQIVND (reference sequence). CDR3 length: 14 residues. V was cut by 8 bases and J by 0 bases, with 11 bases left in between.

The chain recombines TRBV19 with TRBJ1-5; the D is unclear. The sequence was obtained from a woman aged 40 to 50 with Graves' ophthalmopathy. Sequencing was performed on blood. The CDR3 DNA reads as TGTGCCAGTCACGAGGGATATAGCAATCAGCCCCAGCATTTT. This encodes CASHEGYSNQPQHF.